The rows below give T cell receptor beta chains drawn from one sample of a study of regulatory T cells in long-lasting Graves disease. In TCRdb, the multiplex PCR reads were re-called with MiXCR into one record per CDR3 protein. The sample includes some 250,000 distinct CDR3 sequences, approximately 20% of them seen just once. The data were also submitted as part of a second study, on T cells in Graves' hyperthyroidism and ophthalmopathy.

Sample: peripheral blood mononuclear cells (PBMCs), taken at new diagnosis, from a patient treated with antithyroid drugs. All receptors derive from a woman in her 30s with Graves disease. Each CDR3 is given with its conserved first and last residue. The order of the fields is V gene, J gene, CDR3 length, clone size, D gene, CDR3 DNA, CDR3 protein. The D gene is left open where the match is weak. A clone size is listed for some rows: how often the clone was seen (once, few, many), or a class if it is expanded.

v_call: TRBV19
j_call: TRBJ1-6
cdr3_length: 15
clone_size: many
d_call: TRBD1
cdr3_nt: TGTGCCAGTAGTACCGACAGGGACTATAATTCACCCCTCCACTTT
cdr3_aa: CASSTDRDYNSPLHF

v_call: TRBV27
j_call: TRBJ2-7
cdr3_length: 14
clone_size: many
d_call: TRBD1
cdr3_nt: TGTGCCAGCAGACCCGGGACAGGGTCTCGAGTGCAGTACTTC
cdr3_aa: CASRPGTGSRVQYF

v_call: TRBV27
j_call: TRBJ2-7
cdr3_length: 15
clone_size: many
d_call: TRBD1
cdr3_nt: TGTGCCAGCAGTTTCCAGGACAGGGGGTTCGACGAGCAGTACTTC
cdr3_aa: CASSFQDRGFDEQYF

v_call: TRBV20-1
j_call: TRBJ2-7
cdr3_length: 11
clone_size: many
d_call: .
cdr3_nt: TGCAGTGCTAGTTTTAGATCCGAGCAGTACTTC
cdr3_aa: CSASFRSEQYF

v_call: TRBV12-3/TRBV12-4
j_call: TRBJ2-5
cdr3_length: 13
clone_size: few
d_call: .
cdr3_nt: TGTGCCAGCAGGAAACGGGCGGGGGAGACCCAGTACTTC
cdr3_aa: CASRKRAGETQYF

v_call: TRBV12-3/TRBV12-4
j_call: TRBJ2-7
cdr3_length: 14
clone_size: many
d_call: TRBD2
cdr3_nt: TGTGCCAGCAGTTTTAGCGGGGGGGCTTACGAGCAGTACTTC
cdr3_aa: CASSFSGGAYEQYF

v_call: TRBV12-3/TRBV12-4
j_call: TRBJ1-2
cdr3_length: 16
clone_size: many
d_call: .
cdr3_nt: TGTGCCAGCAAGGGTGGGGGGGTGCCTTCCCTCTATGGCTACACCTTC
cdr3_aa: CASKGGGVPSLYGYTF

v_call: TRBV9
j_call: TRBJ2-2
cdr3_length: 15
clone_size: .
d_call: .
cdr3_nt: TGTGCCAGCAGCGTAGGGGGCGGCGGGAACGGGGGGCTGTTTTTT
cdr3_aa: CASSVGGGGNGGLFF

v_call: TRBV20-1
j_call: TRBJ2-5
cdr3_length: 17
clone_size: .
d_call: TRBD2
cdr3_nt: TGCAGTGCTAGGGTCCCTAGCGGGGGGGTGTACCAAGAGACCCAGTACTTC
cdr3_aa: CSARVPSGGVYQETQYF

v_call: TRBV12-5
j_call: TRBJ1-5
cdr3_length: 13
clone_size: many
d_call: .
cdr3_nt: TGTGCTAGTGGTTTAGGGTCCAATCAGCCCCAGCATTTT
cdr3_aa: CASGLGSNQPQHF

v_call: TRBV15
j_call: TRBJ1-2
cdr3_length: 17
clone_size: many
d_call: .
cdr3_nt: TGTGCCACCAGCAGAGATCTCTACCGGGGTACGGACTATGGCTACACCTTC
cdr3_aa: CATSRDLYRGTDYGYTF

v_call: TRBV5-4
j_call: TRBJ2-3
cdr3_length: 18
clone_size: few
d_call: TRBD2
cdr3_nt: TGTGCCAGCAGCTTGGATAGGACTAGCGGGGGAGTCGCAGATACGCAGTATTTT
cdr3_aa: CASSLDRTSGGVADTQYF

v_call: TRBV3-1
j_call: TRBJ2-5
cdr3_length: 15
clone_size: many
d_call: .
cdr3_nt: TGTGCCAGCAGCCAAGAGGGGGGGGCCTATGAGACCCAGTACTTC
cdr3_aa: CASSQEGGAYETQYF

v_call: TRBV6-1
j_call: TRBJ1-1
cdr3_length: 14
clone_size: many
d_call: .
cdr3_nt: TGTGCCAGCACCGTGGCGAGGGGAAAGACTGAAGCTTTCTTT
cdr3_aa: CASTVARGKTEAFF

v_call: TRBV5-4
j_call: TRBJ1-3
cdr3_length: 16
clone_size: .
d_call: TRBD1
cdr3_nt: TGTGCCAGCAGCTCGACAGGGCTTCGCTCTGGAAACACCATATATTTT
cdr3_aa: CASSSTGLRSGNTIYF

v_call: TRBV12-5
j_call: TRBJ1-5
cdr3_length: 16
clone_size: .
d_call: .
cdr3_nt: TGTGCTAGTGGTACCTCGACAAGGTTGTTGGGTCAGCCCCAGCATTTT
cdr3_aa: CASGTSTRLLGQPQHF

v_call: TRBV20-1
j_call: TRBJ1-2
cdr3_length: 16
clone_size: many
d_call: .
cdr3_nt: TGCAGTGCCGCTGCCGGGATACGGGAGGCCGCTCGGGGCTACACCTTC
cdr3_aa: CSAAAGIREAARGYTF

v_call: TRBV11-2
j_call: TRBJ2-3
cdr3_length: 15
clone_size: .
d_call: .
cdr3_nt: TGTGCCAGCAGCCCTATAGCGGAAAGCACAGATACGCAGTATTTT
cdr3_aa: CASSPIAESTDTQYF

v_call: TRBV4-1
j_call: TRBJ2-1
cdr3_length: 14
clone_size: .
d_call: TRBD2
cdr3_nt: TGCGCCAGCGCCAGCACACAGACTAGCGGGGGGAAGTTCTTC
cdr3_aa: CASASTQTSGGKFF

v_call: TRBV6-5
j_call: TRBJ2-1
cdr3_length: 19
clone_size: many
d_call: TRBD2
cdr3_nt: TGTGCCAGCAGTTCTCCGGGACTAGCGGGGGGGATGTCCTACAATGAGCAGTTCTTC
cdr3_aa: CASSSPGLAGGMSYNEQFF